A selection of T cell receptor beta chains follows, all from one sample in a study of vaccination and CD4 T cells after COVID-19. In TCRdb, the PCR reads were re-called with MiXCR into one record per CDR3 protein. The sample lists about 18,000 distinct CDR3 sequences, roughly 55% occurring once. These receptors have no known antigen. The source material was CD4+ T cells from blood, cultured in vitro, sampled before SARS-CoV-2 vaccination. Receptors originate from a human donor who had recovered from COVID-19. Each CDR3 is given with its conserved first and last residue. A D gene is named only where the DNA matches it firmly. Only part of the rows carry a size: once, few, many, or a class if the clone is expanded.

>TRBJ2-1|TRBD2|TRBV20-1|.
TGCAGTGCCTTTCGTCCGGGAGGCCTTACTGGCAATGAGCAGTTCTTC
CSAFRPGGLTGNEQFF
>TRBJ2-7|.|TRBV10-1|.
TGCGCCAGCAGTGAGTCACAGGTCATGGCGGTGGGCGAGCAGTACTTC
CASSESQVMAVGEQYF
>TRBJ2-2|.|TRBV15|few
TGTGCCACCAGCAGAGGAAATCGCGTCGGGGAGCTGTTTTTT
CATSRGNRVGELFF
>TRBJ2-2|.|TRBV20-1|.
TGCAGTGCCAGGGGGGGAAGCCCTGACACCGGGGAGCTGTTTTTT
CSARGGSPDTGELFF
>TRBJ2-5|.|TRBV5-1|once
TGCGCCAGCAGGGGCCTGGGCCAAGAGACCCAGTACTTC
CASRGLGQETQYF
>TRBJ1-5|.|TRBV19|.
TGTGCCAGTAGTATAGATCACGGCAAGCCCCAGCATTTT
CASSIDHGKPQHF
>TRBJ1-2|.|TRBV27|few
TGTGCCAGCAGTTTATCCCCCGCCACCTATGGCTACACCTTC
CASSLSPATYGYTF
>TRBJ1-5|.|TRBV7-8|.
TGTGCCAGCAGCTCCCGGGACATCGGCAATCAGCCCCAGCATTTT
CASSSRDIGNQPQHF
>TRBJ1-5|TRBD1|TRBV6-2/TRBV6-3|once
TGTGCCAGCAGCCGAACAGGGGGGGACTTCCTTAGCAATCAGCCCCAGCATTTT
CASSRTGGDFLSNQPQHF
>TRBJ2-5|.|TRBV6-2/TRBV6-3|.
TGTGCCAGCAGTTACCCTTCTGGCTGGGCCCAAGAGACCCAGTACTTC
CASSYPSGWAQETQYF
>TRBJ2-5|.|TRBV20-1|few
TGCAGTGCTAGAGATCCCCAGGCAGTGCAAGAGACCCAGTACTTC
CSARDPQAVQETQYF
>TRBJ1-2|.|TRBV20-1|few
TGCAGTGCAGCACAGGGCAACTATGGCTACACCTTC
CSAAQGNYGYTF
>TRBJ1-2|.|TRBV5-6|.
TGTGCCAGCAGCTCGACGCTACTACTGAGTAACTATGGCTACACCTTC
CASSSTLLLSNYGYTF
>TRBJ2-7|.|TRBV7-6|.
TGTGCCAGCAGTACACAGGATACCTACGAGCAGTACTTC
CASSTQDTYEQYF
>TRBJ2-1|.|TRBV20-1|.
TGCAGTGCTCAAATGAGTAATGAGCAGTTCTTC
CSAQMSNEQFF
>TRBJ1-5|.|TRBV7-2|.
TGTGCCAGCAGCTTAGTGGGGAGAGATCAGCCCCAGCATTTT
CASSLVGRDQPQHF
>TRBJ2-2|TRBD1|TRBV24-1|.
TGTGCCACCAGTGCCCTCCTGGGACAGGGGTGGGACACCGGGGAGCTGTTTTTT
CATSALLGQGWDTGELFF
>TRBJ1-5|.|TRBV27|.
TGTGCCAGCAGTTTAGAGGTCGCACTATCTAGCAATCAGCCCCAGCATTTT
CASSLEVALSSNQPQHF
>TRBJ1-2|TRBD1|TRBV7-8|.
TGTGCCAGCAGCTTAAGTACAGGGGGCGCGAGTTATGGCTACACCTTC
CASSLSTGGASYGYTF
>TRBJ1-5|.|TRBV20-1|few
TGCAGTGCTAGAGAAGGGGCAGGGTGGGAGCAGCCCCAGCATTTT
CSAREGAGWEQPQHF
>TRBJ2-2|TRBD1|TRBV6-1|.
TGTGCCAGCAGCAAGGGACAGCTCGGGACCGGGGAGCTGTTTTTT
CASSKGQLGTGELFF
>TRBJ2-2|TRBD2|TRBV6-5|once
TGTGCCAGCAGTTACGGACTAGCGAACACCGGGGAGCTGTTTTTT
CASSYGLANTGELFF
>TRBJ2-7|.|TRBV15|few
TGTGCCACCAGCTCTAACAGTTTGCAGGGCCCGAGCTCCTACGAGCAGTACTTC
CATSSNSLQGPSSYEQYF
>TRBJ2-7|TRBD1|TRBV6-1|.
TGTGCCAGCACGGGACAGGGTGATCAAGAGCAGTACTTC
CASTGQGDQEQYF
>TRBJ1-1|.|TRBV20-1|.
TGTGGGGGGGGTCAGAACACTGAAGCTTTCTTT
CGGGQNTEAFF
>TRBJ1-2|TRBD1|TRBV7-9|few
TGTGCCAGCCACGGGACAGGCTATGGCTACACCTTC
CASHGTGYGYTF
>TRBJ2-1|.|TRBV6-5|.
TGTGCCAGCAGTTTTCGGGTTATCGATGAGCAGTTCTTC
CASSFRVIDEQFF
>TRBJ2-1|.|TRBV20-1|.
TGCAGTGCTACCAAAGGGGGGGGCCGGCCTGAGCAGTTCTTC
CSATKGGGRPEQFF
>TRBJ1-6|.|TRBV7-9|.
TGTGCCAGCAGCATAGGGGAGGATTCACCCCTCCACTTT
CASSIGEDSPLHF
>TRBJ2-3|.|TRBV11-3|.
TGTGCCAGCAGCTTAGATGGCGGGATCACAGATACGCAGTATTTT
CASSLDGGITDTQYF
>TRBJ1-2|.|TRBV20-1|few
TGCAGTGCTACGGGCTCCGGTGGCTACACCTTC
CSATGSGGYTF
>TRBJ2-6|.|TRBV7-2|.
TGTGCCAGCAGCCTCCACGGCCAGGCTTCCTCTGGGGCCAACGTCCTGACTTTC
CASSLHGQASSGANVLTF
>TRBJ1-1|TRBD1|TRBV20-1|few
TGCAGTGCTCTTGACAGGGGCAGGAACACTGAAGCTTTCTTT
CSALDRGRNTEAFF
>TRBJ1-5|.|TRBV2|.
TGTGCCAGCAGTGAACAGGGGTCCCGGAGCAATCAGCCCCAGCATTTT
CASSEQGSRSNQPQHF
>TRBJ1-1|.|TRBV7-2|few
TGTGCCAGCAGCTTAGGGGCAGCATTGAACACTGAAGCTTTCTTT
CASSLGAALNTEAFF
>TRBJ1-1|TRBD1|TRBV20-1|few
TGCAGTGCTGCGGGGGCGCTGACAGGGCTGGGCACTGAAGCTTTCTTT
CSAAGALTGLGTEAFF
>TRBJ1-2|TRBD1|TRBV7-9|.
TGTGCCAGCAGCCGGTCGGAGGGGGCGGCTGGCTACACCTTC
CASSRSEGAAGYTF